These T cell receptor beta chains were read from a single sample in a study of blood T cell repertoires in COVID-19. Method: immunoSEQ multiplex PCR; TCRdb's copy keeps in-frame clones and lacks some. This table has around 200,000 clones, around 87% appearing once. The sample was peripheral blood. The source of these receptors is a man aged 40-49 years with active or convalescent COVID-19. Both conserved end residues are part of each CDR3. A D gene is named only where the DNA matches it firmly. Only part of the rows carry a size: once, few, many, or a class if the clone is expanded.

v_gene: TRBV11-1
j_gene: TRBJ2-5
abundance: -
d_gene: -
CDR3nt: TGTGCCAGCAGCGTGGGCCTGAAAGAGACCCAGTACTTC
CDR3aa: CASSVGLKETQYF

v_gene: TRBV5-4
j_gene: TRBJ1-1
abundance: -
d_gene: -
CDR3nt: TGTGCCAGCAGCCAACGGACAGACATGAACACTGAAGCTTTCTTT
CDR3aa: CASSQRTDMNTEAFF

v_gene: TRBV6-5
j_gene: TRBJ2-7
abundance: -
d_gene: TRBD2
CDR3nt: TGTGCCAGCACCGAGCCGGGGGGAGAAAGAGACGAGCAGTACTTC
CDR3aa: CASTEPGGERDEQYF

v_gene: TRBV9
j_gene: TRBJ2-5
abundance: -
d_gene: TRBD2
CDR3nt: TGTGCCAGCAGCACAACCCCGCTAGCGGGGGTTTCAGAGACCCAGTACTTC
CDR3aa: CASSTTPLAGVSETQYF

v_gene: TRBV7-2
j_gene: TRBJ2-7
abundance: -
d_gene: TRBD1
CDR3nt: TGTGCCAGCAGCTTAATTCGGACAGGGCCTTACGAGCAGTACTTC
CDR3aa: CASSLIRTGPYEQYF

v_gene: TRBV30
j_gene: TRBJ1-2
abundance: -
d_gene: -
CDR3nt: TGTGCCTGGAGTGACTCCTATGGCTACACCTTC
CDR3aa: CAWSDSYGYTF

v_gene: TRBV5-5
j_gene: TRBJ1-1
abundance: -
d_gene: TRBD1
CDR3nt: TGTGCCAGCAGCTTGGAAGGTCTGACAGGGGGCTTCTTGAACACTGAAGCTTTCTTT
CDR3aa: CASSLEGLTGGFLNTEAFF

v_gene: TRBV6-5
j_gene: TRBJ1-1
abundance: -
d_gene: -
CDR3nt: TGTGCCAGCGTAACCCTAGGTGACACTGAAGCTTTCTTT
CDR3aa: CASVTLGDTEAFF

v_gene: TRBV15
j_gene: TRBJ2-2
abundance: -
d_gene: -
CDR3nt: TGTGCCACCAGCAGAGTTCGAGTATCGCAGGGGCGCATCACCGGGGAGCTGTTTTTT
CDR3aa: CATSRVRVSQGRITGELFF

v_gene: TRBV4-2
j_gene: TRBJ1-2
abundance: -
d_gene: -
CDR3nt: TGTGCCAGCAGTCAAGGTACGGTTAACTATGGCTACACCTTC
CDR3aa: CASSQGTVNYGYTF

v_gene: TRBV2
j_gene: TRBJ1-3
abundance: -
d_gene: -
CDR3nt: TGTGCCAGCAGTGAAGTACGGGAAAACACCATATATTTT
CDR3aa: CASSEVRENTIYF

v_gene: TRBV18
j_gene: TRBJ2-1
abundance: -
d_gene: -
CDR3nt: TGTGCCAGCTCATCCTCAACGGGTTGGCCCAATGAGCAGTTCTTC
CDR3aa: CASSSSTGWPNEQFF

v_gene: TRBV6-2/TRBV6-3
j_gene: TRBJ2-7
abundance: -
d_gene: -
CDR3nt: TGTGCCAGCAGTGCTACTTCATACGAGCAGTACTTC
CDR3aa: CASSATSYEQYF

v_gene: TRBV11-2
j_gene: TRBJ2-7
abundance: -
d_gene: TRBD1
CDR3nt: TGTGCCAGCAGCTTAGTCTGGCGACAGGGGGCGAACGAGCAGTACTTC
CDR3aa: CASSLVWRQGANEQYF

v_gene: TRBV6-5
j_gene: TRBJ2-7
abundance: -
d_gene: -
CDR3nt: TGTGCCAGCAGCGACAGACTCTACGAGCAGTACTTC
CDR3aa: CASSDRLYEQYF

v_gene: TRBV6-1
j_gene: TRBJ1-1
abundance: -
d_gene: TRBD1
CDR3nt: TGTGCCAGCAGTGTAAAGGCCGGGACAGGGGGCGATCTTGAAGCTTTCTTT
CDR3aa: CASSVKAGTGGDLEAFF

v_gene: TRBV9
j_gene: TRBJ2-1
abundance: -
d_gene: TRBD1
CDR3nt: TGTGCCAGCAGCGTAGACCCCGGGACAGGGGGTACTAGTGAGCAGTTCTTC
CDR3aa: CASSVDPGTGGTSEQFF

v_gene: TRBV15
j_gene: TRBJ2-7
abundance: few
d_gene: -
CDR3nt: TGTGCCACCAGCAGAGGTGGGGCCTCCTACGAGCAGTACTTC
CDR3aa: CATSRGGASYEQYF

v_gene: TRBV10-3
j_gene: TRBJ2-7
abundance: -
d_gene: -
CDR3nt: TGTGCCATCAGTGAGTCCTCCGCCTACGAGCAGTACTTC
CDR3aa: CAISESSAYEQYF

v_gene: TRBV19
j_gene: TRBJ1-4
abundance: -
d_gene: -
CDR3nt: TGTGCCAGTAGTATAGCTGGGAGAAGTAATGAAAAACTGTTTTTT
CDR3aa: CASSIAGRSNEKLFF

v_gene: TRBV19
j_gene: TRBJ2-7
abundance: -
d_gene: -
CDR3nt: TGTGCCAGTAGGGACAGCCGGCTGACCTACGAGCAGTACTTC
CDR3aa: CASRDSRLTYEQYF

v_gene: TRBV3-1/TRBV3-2
j_gene: TRBJ2-3
abundance: -
d_gene: TRBD2
CDR3nt: TGTGCCAGCAGCCCCGGCTCAGGACTAGCGGGGCTTTCCACCACAGATACGCAGTATTTT
CDR3aa: CASSPGSGLAGLSTTDTQYF

v_gene: TRBV9
j_gene: TRBJ1-3
abundance: -
d_gene: -
CDR3nt: TGTGCCAGCAGCGTAGGTTTGGAGGGGAGTCGTGGAAACACCATATATTTT
CDR3aa: CASSVGLEGSRGNTIYF

v_gene: TRBV28
j_gene: TRBJ1-2
abundance: once
d_gene: -
CDR3nt: TGTGCCAGCAGTCCCTTAACCCTCCAGTCCTATGGCTACACCTTC
CDR3aa: CASSPLTLQSYGYTF

v_gene: TRBV7-9
j_gene: TRBJ1-1
abundance: -
d_gene: -
CDR3nt: TGTGCCAGCAGCTCACCACCGGCCGGGGCGGGGACTGAAGCTTTCTTT
CDR3aa: CASSSPPAGAGTEAFF

v_gene: TRBV3-1/TRBV3-2
j_gene: TRBJ2-5
abundance: -
d_gene: -
CDR3nt: TGTGCCAGCAGCCGGGGGGGGCTAGTGGAAGAGACCCAGTACTTC
CDR3aa: CASSRGGLVEETQYF

v_gene: TRBV6-4
j_gene: TRBJ2-3
abundance: -
d_gene: TRBD1
CDR3nt: TGTGCCAGCAGTGACGGGCAGGGGGCTGCAGATACGCAGTATTTT
CDR3aa: CASSDGQGAADTQYF

v_gene: TRBV3-1/TRBV3-2
j_gene: TRBJ1-4
abundance: -
d_gene: -
CDR3nt: TGTGCCAGCAGCCTCAGAGGCAGGGTCGGAACTAATGAAAAACTGTTTTTT
CDR3aa: CASSLRGRVGTNEKLFF

v_gene: TRBV6-5
j_gene: TRBJ1-4
abundance: once
d_gene: -
CDR3nt: TGTGCCAGCAGGAGGGTCGGAGAAAAACTGTTTTTT
CDR3aa: CASRRVGEKLFF

v_gene: TRBV27
j_gene: TRBJ1-3
abundance: -
d_gene: -
CDR3nt: TGTGCCAGCAGCCCCGGCGGAGGCCTCCACACCATATATTTT
CDR3aa: CASSPGGGLHTIYF

v_gene: TRBV28
j_gene: TRBJ1-2
abundance: -
d_gene: -
CDR3nt: TGTGCCAGCAGTCCCCCAACAGGGTCTGGCTATGGCTACACCTTC
CDR3aa: CASSPPTGSGYGYTF

v_gene: TRBV11-3
j_gene: TRBJ2-1
abundance: -
d_gene: -
CDR3nt: TGTGCCAGCAGCTTAGACCCAAACTATGAGCAGTTCTTC
CDR3aa: CASSLDPNYEQFF

v_gene: TRBV3-1/TRBV3-2
j_gene: TRBJ1-2
abundance: -
d_gene: -
CDR3nt: TGTGCCAGCAGTCATGGAGGGACGTATGGCTACACCTTC
CDR3aa: CASSHGGTYGYTF

v_gene: TRBV3-1/TRBV3-2
j_gene: TRBJ2-1
abundance: -
d_gene: -
CDR3nt: TGTGCCAGCAGCCGACAGGAATTCTACAATGAGCAGTTCTTC
CDR3aa: CASSRQEFYNEQFF

v_gene: TRBV19
j_gene: TRBJ1-5
abundance: -
d_gene: TRBD1
CDR3nt: TGTGCCAGTACGGGACAGGGGAGACAGCCCCAGCATTTT
CDR3aa: CASTGQGRQPQHF

v_gene: TRBV9
j_gene: TRBJ1-4
abundance: -
d_gene: -
CDR3nt: TGTGCCAGCAGCGTAGGATCGGGGGAAAAACTGTTTTTT
CDR3aa: CASSVGSGEKLFF

v_gene: TRBV2
j_gene: TRBJ1-1
abundance: -
d_gene: -
CDR3nt: TGTGCCAGCACAGGGTACATGAACACTGAAGCTTTCTTT
CDR3aa: CASTGYMNTEAFF

v_gene: TRBV5-5
j_gene: TRBJ1-5
abundance: -
d_gene: -
CDR3nt: TGTGCCAGCAGCTCGATTTTCGGGGGGATCAATCAGCCCCAGCATTTT
CDR3aa: CASSSIFGGINQPQHF

v_gene: TRBV5-1
j_gene: TRBJ1-1
abundance: -
d_gene: -
CDR3nt: TGCGCCAGCAGCTTGGATACAACCAACACTGAAGCTTTCTTT
CDR3aa: CASSLDTTNTEAFF

v_gene: TRBV7-8
j_gene: TRBJ1-1
abundance: -
d_gene: TRBD1
CDR3nt: TGTGCCAGCAGCGCAACAAAGGGGGCCAGAAACACTGAAGCTTTCTTT
CDR3aa: CASSATKGARNTEAFF

v_gene: TRBV5-1
j_gene: TRBJ1-1
abundance: once
d_gene: TRBD1
CDR3nt: TGCGCCAGTACCCGGGACAGATATGAGAACACTGAAGCTTTCTTT
CDR3aa: CASTRDRYENTEAFF

v_gene: TRBV5-3
j_gene: TRBJ1-2
abundance: -
d_gene: TRBD1
CDR3nt: TGTGCCAGAAGCAGGGGACAGGAGCTCCAAGAGGAGGGCTACACCTTC
CDR3aa: CARSRGQELQEEGYTF

v_gene: TRBV2
j_gene: TRBJ2-7
abundance: -
d_gene: TRBD1
CDR3nt: TGTGCCAGCAGGCCGGGACAGAGCTCCTACGAGCAGTACTTC
CDR3aa: CASRPGQSSYEQYF

v_gene: TRBV2
j_gene: TRBJ1-5
abundance: -
d_gene: -
CDR3nt: TGTGCCAGCAGTGAAGGCGGGCTCCGGGGCAATCAGCCCCAGCATTTT
CDR3aa: CASSEGGLRGNQPQHF

v_gene: TRBV6-5
j_gene: TRBJ2-7
abundance: -
d_gene: -
CDR3nt: TGTGCCAGCAGGGGGGGCTACGAGCAGTACTTC
CDR3aa: CASRGGYEQYF

v_gene: TRBV6-6
j_gene: TRBJ2-1
abundance: -
d_gene: TRBD1
CDR3nt: TGTGCCAGCAGTAGGACAGGGGTGAATGAGCAGTTCTTC
CDR3aa: CASSRTGVNEQFF

v_gene: TRBV4-1
j_gene: TRBJ1-1
abundance: few
d_gene: -
CDR3nt: TGCGCCAGCAGCGGACGGGACTTGAACACTGAAGCTTTCTTT
CDR3aa: CASSGRDLNTEAFF

v_gene: TRBV9
j_gene: TRBJ1-1
abundance: once
d_gene: TRBD1
CDR3nt: TGTGCCAGCAGCCCTCCGGGACAGACGAACACTGAAGCTTTCTTT
CDR3aa: CASSPPGQTNTEAFF

v_gene: TRBV6-5
j_gene: TRBJ2-7
abundance: -
d_gene: TRBD1
CDR3nt: TGTGCCAGCCCTGACCTAAATCGACAGGGCGACGAGCAGTACTTC
CDR3aa: CASPDLNRQGDEQYF

v_gene: TRBV25-1
j_gene: TRBJ1-2
abundance: -
d_gene: TRBD1
CDR3nt: TGTGCCAGCAGTCAATTACAGGACAGGGTGAGCTACACCTTC
CDR3aa: CASSQLQDRVSYTF

v_gene: TRBV30
j_gene: TRBJ1-1
abundance: -
d_gene: -
CDR3nt: TGTGCCTGGAGTGTAAGCCCCTATAACACTGAAGCTTTCTTT
CDR3aa: CAWSVSPYNTEAFF

v_gene: TRBV30
j_gene: TRBJ1-1
abundance: -
d_gene: TRBD1
CDR3nt: TGTGCCTGGAGGGGACAGCCAGGGACTGAAGCTTTCTTT
CDR3aa: CAWRGQPGTEAFF

v_gene: TRBV2
j_gene: TRBJ2-7
abundance: -
d_gene: -
CDR3nt: TGTGCCAGCAGGCGGGACGGCTACTACGAGCAGTACTTC
CDR3aa: CASRRDGYYEQYF